This TCR beta chain was documented in a study of blood T cell repertoires in COVID-19. Overall study context: PBMCs, B-cell-depleted T cells, or T cells provided the cDNA or gDNA that made up the material.

Trimming cost V 5 bases and J 9 bases, with 10 bases left between them. The CDR3 has 11 amino acids. As processed by the authors: The authors estimated nucleated cell counts from reference gene primer amplification. The data were produced by immunoSEQ multiplex PCR, yet TCRdb's version contains in-frame clones alone and is incomplete. The DNA gave D and trimming, while V, J and clone size come from that table. The data hold about 420,000 clones, with 70% to 90% observed a single time. Enrolment of Seattle patients took place during active infection, and they were followed longitudinally. Sequences were obtained from peripheral blood. The chain joins TRBV12-3 or TRBV12-4 to TRBJ1-2; no definite D call. The sequence was collected from a man aged 18 to 30 with COVID-19, enrolled during active disease. The CDR3 loop reads CASSPQSSYTF. The CDR3 nucleotides read TGTGCCAGCAGTCCCCAGTCGAGCTACACCTTC.